This T cell receptor (beta chain) was observed in a study of T cells after yellow fever vaccination (dated by TCRdb to about 2019). Background for the entire study: Memory subsets (EM, EMRA, CM and Tscm) were sorted on a BD FACS Aria III using CD3, CD45RA, CCR7 and CD95 staining. The SMART-Seq v4 Ultra Low Input RNA kit was used to prepare libraries from fractions with low cell numbers. Bulk TCR alpha and beta repertoires were sequenced longitudinally to track T-cell clones before and after primary and booster YFV17D yellow fever vaccination. The cohort comprised two healthy male donors, one aged 18 to 29 and one aged 30 to 39 years. Blood samples were taken at several timepoints before and after primary and secondary immunization, and bulk PBMC replicates and cell subsets were isolated. Memory subsets were sorted on days 0, 15 and 45 and at 18 months following primary vaccination, and on days 0, 15 and 45 following the 30-year booster. Beyond this particular receptor, the publication reports: The study included only two donors, which limits how far the findings can be generalized. In the sorted memory subsets on day 0, nearly all vaccine-responding clonotypes were below the level of detection. A small fraction of clonotypes appeared in both the CD4 and CD8 compartments, likely as a result of convergent recombination. Computational filtering was required because FACS-sorted repertoires could contain abundant contaminating clonotypes from the bulk population. After the booster, most of the clones that had expanded following primary vaccination were detected again (roughly 96% of CD4 and around 87% of CD8), which suggests that memory was broadly maintained. Compared with the primary T-cell response, the secondary T-cell response was faster but weaker, reaching its peak on day 5 rather than on day 15.

This clonotype was seen many times. No base quality information exists; no much larger clone differs at one position. TCR cDNA was synthesized by 5'RACE template switching, which introduced a universal primer site and unique molecular identifiers. Priming for cDNA synthesis came from both the TCR alpha and TCR beta constant segments. Two PCR steps were used to amplify libraries, with sample barcodes and sequencing adapters being added in the second step. Sequencing of libraries was done on Illumina HiSeq 2500 (2x100 bp) or NovaSeq (2x150 bp). The authors processed their data as follows. MIGEC handled demultiplexing of reads and collapsing into UMI consensus sequences, while MiXCR performed V(D)J alignment. Clonotypes responding to the vaccine were identified with edgeR on replicate PBMC samples, with the criteria of FDR below 0.01 and a log2 fold change above 5 up to day 15. Each bulk clonotype received a CD4 or CD8 identity based on whether the sequenced CD4 or CD8 repertoire contained that clonotype at higher abundance. To estimate how each clone was distributed across memory phenotypes, clonotype frequencies in memory subsets were weighted by the numbers of FACS-sorted cells. In TCRdb, the public reads were trimmed at Q25 with fastp and aligned with MiXCR, with productive beta chains retained. Identical CDR3 proteins give one entry, which carries the most common genes and DNA. What appears here as the V and J calls and clone size reflects TCRdb's work, not the paper's. This sample has about 13,000 distinct CDR3 sequences in its table, and more than 4.5% of those were observed once. Of the sample, 45% to 65% falls within the top ten clones.

Counted from cysteine to phenylalanine, this CDR3 has 17 amino acids. The kept DNA is CDR3 alone, 51 bases in frame from the first base. The germline V gene yields KGHDR for CDR1 and SFDVKD for CDR2. The germline V and J ends show losses of 4 bases and 6 bases respectively, and no gene match explains 10 bases of the junction. The sample's treatment or condition label is to be understood as: live attenuated yellow fever vaccine strain. PBMCs were isolated from peripheral blood using a standard Ficoll-Paque protocol. For sorted memory subsets, RNA extraction was done with the RNeasy Micro Kit. This chain joins TRBV24-1 to TRBJ2-2; a stretch of 10 junction bases matches TRBD2. The TCR originated in a man younger than 40 who received the YFV17D yellow fever vaccine. This specimen consisted of PBMCs, either bulk or a sorted T-cell subset (CD4+, CD8+, memory, or dextramer-sorted; not recorded which), obtained 45 days after the yellow fever booster vaccination. The bases read TGTGCCACCAGTGAACTAGGGGGACTAGCGAAGGCCGGGGAGCTGTTTTTT. The resulting protein is CATSELGGLAKAGELFF.